This TCR beta chain was sequenced in a study of shared clonotypes between healthy human individuals. The authors split each subset's genomic DNA evenly across several immunoSEQ plates. Profiling relied on immunoSEQ multiplex PCR, and the TCRdb table lists in-frame clones only, not all of them. The data hold approximately 320,000 clones, with less than 85% observed a single time. On this clone: The antigen is undetermined.

CDR1 and CDR2 from the germline V gene are MNHEY and SMNVEV (reference sequence). With 8 bases removed from V and 3 bases from J, the gap between germline ends came to 14 bases. The CDR3 is made up of 13 amino acids. Study-level results: The four-donor shared clonotypes exceeded non-shared clonotypes in generation probability, with non-shared ones scoring lower. The sole specimen, blood, was sampled, and tissue repertoires likely differ.

Sequencing input: memory CD4+ T cells sorted from blood. Documented subset: CD45RA-negative fraction. The chain combines TRBV27 with TRBJ2-7, with D possibly called TRBD1 or TRBD2 (5 bases each). The origin of this receptor is a young man in good health. The CDR3 DNA reads TGTGCCAGCGGAGTTACAGGAGGCTACGAGCAGTACTTC. It specifies CASGVTGGYEQYF.